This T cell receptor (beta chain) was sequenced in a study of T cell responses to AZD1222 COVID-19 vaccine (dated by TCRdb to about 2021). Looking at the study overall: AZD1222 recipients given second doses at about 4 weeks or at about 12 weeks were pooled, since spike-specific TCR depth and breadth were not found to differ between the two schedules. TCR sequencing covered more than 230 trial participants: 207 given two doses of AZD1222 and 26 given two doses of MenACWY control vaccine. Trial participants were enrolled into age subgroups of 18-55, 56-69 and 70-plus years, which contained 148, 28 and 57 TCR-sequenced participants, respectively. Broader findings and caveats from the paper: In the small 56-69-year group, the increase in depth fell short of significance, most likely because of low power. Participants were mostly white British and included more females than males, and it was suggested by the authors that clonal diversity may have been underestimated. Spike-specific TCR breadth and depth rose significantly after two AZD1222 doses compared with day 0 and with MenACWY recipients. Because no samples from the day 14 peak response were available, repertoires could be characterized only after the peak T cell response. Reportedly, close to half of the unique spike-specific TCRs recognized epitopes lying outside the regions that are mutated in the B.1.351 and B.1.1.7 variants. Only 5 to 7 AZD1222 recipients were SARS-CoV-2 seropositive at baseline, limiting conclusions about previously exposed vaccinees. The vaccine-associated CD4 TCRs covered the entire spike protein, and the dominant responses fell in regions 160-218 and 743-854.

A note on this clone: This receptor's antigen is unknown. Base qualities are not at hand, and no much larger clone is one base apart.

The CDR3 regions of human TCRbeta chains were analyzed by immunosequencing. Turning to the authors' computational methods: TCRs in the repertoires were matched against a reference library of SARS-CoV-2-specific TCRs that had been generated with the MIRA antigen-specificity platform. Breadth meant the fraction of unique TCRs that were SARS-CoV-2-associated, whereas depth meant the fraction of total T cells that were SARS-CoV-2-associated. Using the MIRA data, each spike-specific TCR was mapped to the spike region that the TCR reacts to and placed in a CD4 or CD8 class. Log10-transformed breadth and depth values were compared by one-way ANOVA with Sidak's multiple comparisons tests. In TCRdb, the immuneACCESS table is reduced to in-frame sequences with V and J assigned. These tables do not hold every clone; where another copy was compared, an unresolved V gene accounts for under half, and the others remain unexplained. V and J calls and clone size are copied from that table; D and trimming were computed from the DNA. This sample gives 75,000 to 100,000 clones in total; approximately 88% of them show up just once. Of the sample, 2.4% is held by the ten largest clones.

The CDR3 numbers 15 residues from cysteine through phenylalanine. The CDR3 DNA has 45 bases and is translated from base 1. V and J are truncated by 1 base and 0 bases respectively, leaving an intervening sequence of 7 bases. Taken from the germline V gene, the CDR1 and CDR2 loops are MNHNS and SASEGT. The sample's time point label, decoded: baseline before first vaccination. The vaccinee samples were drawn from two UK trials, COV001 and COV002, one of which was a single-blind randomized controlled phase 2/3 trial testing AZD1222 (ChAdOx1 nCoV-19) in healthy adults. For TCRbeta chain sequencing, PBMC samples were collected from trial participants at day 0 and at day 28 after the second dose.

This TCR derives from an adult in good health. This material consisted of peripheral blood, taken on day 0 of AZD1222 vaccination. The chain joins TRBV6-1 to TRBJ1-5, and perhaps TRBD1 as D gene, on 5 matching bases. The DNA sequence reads TGTGCCAGCAGTGAAGGACAGTCTAGCAATCAGCCCCAGCATTTT. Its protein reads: CASSEGQSSNQPQHF.